These 12 T cell receptor beta chains came from one sample sequenced in a study of T cells in localized non-small cell lung cancer. Generated by immunoSEQ multiplex PCR, the TCRdb table keeps only in-frame clones and is missing some. The table includes 38,000 or so clones, about 76% detected once. This specimen consisted of peripheral blood mononuclear cells, obtained before any cancer treatment. The origin of the receptors is a male donor aged 60 or over with stage II lung adenocarcinoma.

The CDR3 DNA is TGTGCCAGCAGCCTCCCGGGGAGGGCTGGCTACACCTTC. Translating gives CASSLPGRAGYTF. The chain is built from TRBV9 and TRBJ1-2; D remains ambiguous. The CDR3 is made up of 13 amino acids. V was shortened by 4 bases and J by 7 bases, with 14 bases between the two germline ends. Germline CDR1 reads SGDLS; CDR2 reads YYNGEE. Using reference TRBV9 and TRBJ1-2 for the parts outside the CDR3, the full variable domain is DSGVTQTPKHLITATGQRVTLRCSPRSGDLSVYWYQQSLDQGLQFLIQYYNGEERAKGNILERFSAQQFPDLHSELNLSSLELGDSALYFCASSLPGRAGYTFGSGTRLTVV.

The rearrangement joins TRBV7-2 to TRBJ1-4; TRBD1 agrees at 8 bases. The CDR3 spans 14 residues. Germline trimming cut 6 bases from V and 7 bases from J; bases unmatched to any gene: 7. Germline assignment: CDR1 SGHTA and CDR2 FQGNSA. The CDR3 coding sequence is TGTGCCAGCAGTCGCAGGGGGCAGGCTGAAAAACTGTTTTTT. Its protein is CASSRRGQAEKLFF.

The chain joins TRBV5-1 to TRBJ2-1, with a possible D match to TRBD1 (6 bases). The germline V and J ends were trimmed by 4 bases and 5 bases, with 13 bases remaining between them. CDR3 size: 14 residues. The V gene's germline CDR1 is SGHRS and CDR2 YFSETQ. CDR3 loop: CASSPGAGNNEQFF. The DNA of the CDR3 is TGCGCCAGCAGCCCAGGGGCCGGCAACAATGAGCAGTTCTTC.

The V gene is TRBV9, the J gene TRBJ2-5; D ambiguous. The CDR3 consists of 12 residues. CDR1 SGDLS and CDR2 YYNGEE come from the germline V gene. The V end lost 4 bases, the J end lost 4 bases, and 8 bases lay between the germline ends. The DNA of the CDR3 is TGTGCCAGCAGCCCCCCTTCAGAGACCCAGTACTTC. It translates to CASSPPSETQYF. The complete variable domain, with remaining parts taken from reference TRBV9 and TRBJ2-5, reads DSGVTQTPKHLITATGQRVTLRCSPRSGDLSVYWYQQSLDQGLQFLIQYYNGEERAKGNILERFSAQQFPDLHSELNLSSLELGDSALYFCASSPPSETQYFGPGTRLLVL.

In its sample, this clone was seen a few times. The chain couples TRBV4-1 to TRBJ2-5; 7 bases align to TRBD1. CDR3 length equals 14 residues. CDR1 MGHRA and CDR2 YSYEKL come from the germline V gene. V lost 3 bases to trimming and J lost 1 base; unmatched junction nucleotides: 2. DNA of the CDR3: TGCGCCAGCAGCCATAGACAGGGCCAAGAGACCCAGTACTTC. Amino acid sequence: CASSHRQGQETQYF.

This clone occurred once. The genes are TRBV14 and TRBJ1-1; D is unresolved. The CDR3 totals 15 residues. Germline CDR1 SGHDN, CDR2 FVKESK. The V and J ends lost 4 bases and 5 bases respectively, with 17 bases between them. The DNA of the CDR3 is TGTGCCAGCAGCCCTGCTCCAGGCCGTCTTACTGAAGCTTTCTTT. Residues: CASSPAPGRLTEAFF. Using reference TRBV14 and TRBJ1-1 for the parts outside the CDR3, the full variable domain is EAGVTQFPSHSVIEKGQTVTLRCDPISGHDNLYWYRRVMGKEIKFLLHFVKESKQDESGMPNNRFLAERTGGTYSTLKVQPAELEDSGVYFCASSPAPGRLTEAFFGQGTRLTVV.

The sample holds one count of this clone. This may be a read error: a much more frequent sequence differs by one nucleotide. This chain links TRBV7-2 with TRBJ2-2; TRBD2 matches 8 bases. CDR3 size: 15 residues. J lost 0 bases, V lost 3 bases, and 0 bases had no gene match. CDR1 is SGHTA and CDR2 is FQGNSA in the germline V gene. The CDR3 bases are TGTGCCAGCAGCTTTAGCGGGACGAACACCGGGGAGCTGTTTTTT. Its translation is CASSFSGTNTGELFF.

The genes are TRBV2 and TRBJ2-2; 9 nucleotides line up with TRBD2. The germline CDR1 and CDR2 sequences are SNHLY and FYNNEI. After removal of 7 bases from V and 8 bases from J, the junction contained 8 bases not matched to a gene. The CDR3 contains 14 residues. CDR3 region: CASILAGERGELFF. The CDR3 DNA follows: TGTGCCAGCATATTAGCGGGAGAGAGGGGGGAGCTGTTTTTT.

The V gene is TRBV30, the J gene TRBJ1-2; D gene unclear. Trimming shortened V by 2 bases and J by 8 bases, and 9 bases separated the two germline ends. The germline CDR1 and CDR2 sequences are GTSNPN and SVGIG (reference sequence). CDR3 length: 11 residues. The CDR3 DNA sequence: TGTGCCTGGAGTCCCTCCGCGGGCTACACCTTC. Amino acid sequence: CAWSPSAGYTF.

This chain joins TRBV29-1 and TRBJ1-4, with 7 bases lining up with TRBD1. This CDR3 has 17 residues. V was clipped by 6 bases and J by 4 bases; unmatched bases: 17. Germline V gives CDR1 SQVTM, CDR2 ANQGSEA. The CDR3 here is CSVTTGWRTGLNEKLFF. In DNA, the CDR3 is TGCAGCGTGACGACGGGTTGGAGGACAGGACTTAATGAAAAACTGTTTTTT.

This clone came up a few times. The V and J genes are TRBV2 and TRBJ1-1; possible D gene TRBD1, 6 bases. Trimming shortened V by 5 bases and J by 4 bases, and 11 bases separated the two germline ends. This CDR3 has 13 residues. The germline V gene has CDR1 SNHLY and CDR2 FYNNEI. CDR3 in DNA: TGTGCCAGCAGTTCAGGGGAGGGCACTGAAGCTTTCTTT. Protein product: CASSSGEGTEAFF.

The chain employs TRBV9 and TRBJ2-5; 12 nucleotides align to TRBD1. CDR1 is SGDLS, CDR2 YYNGEE, per germline. V was pared by 4 bases and J by 4 bases, with 11 bases of the junction left unmatched. The CDR3 runs 17 residues. CDR3 sequence reads: CASSTGTGGAGGETQYF. The CDR3 DNA follows: TGTGCCAGCAGCACCGGGACAGGGGGCGCAGGGGGAGAGACCCAGTACTTC.